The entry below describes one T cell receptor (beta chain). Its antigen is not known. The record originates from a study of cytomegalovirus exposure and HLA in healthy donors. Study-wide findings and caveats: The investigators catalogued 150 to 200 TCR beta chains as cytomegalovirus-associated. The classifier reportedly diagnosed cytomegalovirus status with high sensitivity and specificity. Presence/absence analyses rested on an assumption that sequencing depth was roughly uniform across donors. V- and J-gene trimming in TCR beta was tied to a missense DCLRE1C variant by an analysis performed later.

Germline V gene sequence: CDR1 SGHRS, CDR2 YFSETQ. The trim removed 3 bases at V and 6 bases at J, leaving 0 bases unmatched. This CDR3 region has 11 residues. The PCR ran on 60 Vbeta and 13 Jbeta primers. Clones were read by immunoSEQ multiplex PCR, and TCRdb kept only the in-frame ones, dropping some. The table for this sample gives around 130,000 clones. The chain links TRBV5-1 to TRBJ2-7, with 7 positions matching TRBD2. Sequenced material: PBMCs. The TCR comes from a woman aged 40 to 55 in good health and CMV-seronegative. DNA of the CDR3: TGCGCCAGCAGCTCGGGAGGCGAGCAGTACTTC. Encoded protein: CASSSGGEQYF.